This T cell receptor (beta chain) derives from a study of response to subunit inactivated influenza vaccine. Study-level points and caveats: T cells newly recruited by each seasonal influenza vaccination are few, the authors suggested.

TCRdb re-called the RT-PCR reads with MiXCR, one entry per CDR3 protein. The table shows about 190,000 distinct CDR3 sequences, with approximately 15% occurring only once. Details on this clonotype: Its target is unknown.

The sample was CD8+ T cells sorted from PBMCs, taken less than 6 days after vaccination. The sequence was collected from a man between 45 and 60 years old who received an inactivated influenza vaccine.

CDR3 amino acids: CSARPKDMQSEKLFF. In nucleotides, the CDR3 is TGCAGTGCTAGACCGAAGGACATGCAGAGTGAAAAACTGTTTTTT. The rearrangement links TRBV20-1 to TRBJ1-4, with a tentative D call TRBD1 (5 bases). The CDR3 extends over 15 amino acids. Deletions cut 2 bases from V and 7 bases from J, with 17 bases between. The germline CDR1 and CDR2 sequences are DFQATT and SNEGSKA (reference sequence).